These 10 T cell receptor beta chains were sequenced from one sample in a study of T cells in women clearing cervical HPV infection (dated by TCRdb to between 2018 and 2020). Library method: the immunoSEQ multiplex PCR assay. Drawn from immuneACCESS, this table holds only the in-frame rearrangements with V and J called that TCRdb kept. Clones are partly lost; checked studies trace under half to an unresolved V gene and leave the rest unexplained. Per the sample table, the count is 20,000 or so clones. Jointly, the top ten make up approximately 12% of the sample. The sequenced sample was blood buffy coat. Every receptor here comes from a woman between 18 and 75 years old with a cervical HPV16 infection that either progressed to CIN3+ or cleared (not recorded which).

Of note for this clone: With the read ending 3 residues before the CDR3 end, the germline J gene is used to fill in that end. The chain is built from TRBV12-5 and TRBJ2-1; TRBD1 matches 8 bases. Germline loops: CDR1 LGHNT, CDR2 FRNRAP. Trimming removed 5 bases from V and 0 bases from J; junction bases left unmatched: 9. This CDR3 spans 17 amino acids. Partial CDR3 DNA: TGTGCTAGTGGTCTCGACCGGACAGGGAGCTCCTACAATGAG. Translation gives CASGLDRTGSSYNE. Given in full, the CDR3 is CASGLDRTGSSYNEQFF.

The CDR3 protein is CSARLRSNYGYTF. CDR3 bases read: TGCAGTGCTAGACTGAGGTCTAACTATGGC. This rearrangement joins TRBV20-1 to TRBJ1-2, with D hard to call. The read ends 3 residues before the CDR3 terminus; that terminus is restored from the germline J gene. The CDR3 is made up of 13 amino acids. V lost 2 bases and J lost 0, with 7 bases in between. In germline, CDR1 is DFQATT, CDR2 SNEGSKA (reference sequence).

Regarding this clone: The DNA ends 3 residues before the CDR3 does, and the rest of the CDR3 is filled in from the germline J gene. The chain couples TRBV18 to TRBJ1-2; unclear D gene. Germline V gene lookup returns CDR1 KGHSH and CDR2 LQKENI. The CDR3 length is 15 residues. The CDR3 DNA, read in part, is TGTGCCAGCTCAAGGGAGGGCTCCCTGGCGGGTGAC. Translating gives CASSREGSLAGD. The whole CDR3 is CASSREGSLAGDYTF. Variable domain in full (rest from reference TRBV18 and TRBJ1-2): NAGVMQNPRHLVRRRGQEARLRCSPMKGHSHVYWYRQLPEEGLKFMVYLQKENIIDESGMPKERFSAEFPKEGPSILRIQQVVRGDSAAYFCASSREGSLAGDYTFGSGTRLTVV.

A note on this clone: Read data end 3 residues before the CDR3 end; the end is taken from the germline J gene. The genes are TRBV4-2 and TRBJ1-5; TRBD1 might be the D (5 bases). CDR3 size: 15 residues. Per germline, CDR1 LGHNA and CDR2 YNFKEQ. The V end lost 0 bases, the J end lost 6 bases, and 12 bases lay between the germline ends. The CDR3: CASSQDTQGGQPQHF. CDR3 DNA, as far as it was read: TGTGCCAGCAGCCAAGATACCCAGGGAGGTCAGCCC.

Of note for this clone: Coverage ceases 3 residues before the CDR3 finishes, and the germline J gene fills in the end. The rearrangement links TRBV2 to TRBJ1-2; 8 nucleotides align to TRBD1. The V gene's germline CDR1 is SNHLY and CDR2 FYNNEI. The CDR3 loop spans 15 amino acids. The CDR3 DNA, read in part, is TGTGCCAGCAGTCGGAACAGCAGGGGGCGGAACGAC. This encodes CASSRNSRGRND. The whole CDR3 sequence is CASSRNSRGRNDYTF.

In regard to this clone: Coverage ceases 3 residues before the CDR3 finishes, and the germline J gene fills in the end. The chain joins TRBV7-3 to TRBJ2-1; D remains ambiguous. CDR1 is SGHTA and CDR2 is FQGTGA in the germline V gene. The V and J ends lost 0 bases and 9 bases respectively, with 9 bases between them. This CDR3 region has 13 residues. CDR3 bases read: TGTGCCAGCAGCTTAACCTCGCTCGGTGAG. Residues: CASSLTSLGE. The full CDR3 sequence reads CASSLTSLGEQFF.

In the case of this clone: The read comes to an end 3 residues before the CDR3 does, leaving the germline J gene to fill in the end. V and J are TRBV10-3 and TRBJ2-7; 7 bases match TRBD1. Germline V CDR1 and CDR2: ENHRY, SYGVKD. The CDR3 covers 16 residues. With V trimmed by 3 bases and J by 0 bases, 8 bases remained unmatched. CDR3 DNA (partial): TGTGCCATCAGTGACCTACGGGACAGAGTCTCCTACGAG. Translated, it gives CAISDLRDRVSYE. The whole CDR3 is CAISDLRDRVSYEQYF.

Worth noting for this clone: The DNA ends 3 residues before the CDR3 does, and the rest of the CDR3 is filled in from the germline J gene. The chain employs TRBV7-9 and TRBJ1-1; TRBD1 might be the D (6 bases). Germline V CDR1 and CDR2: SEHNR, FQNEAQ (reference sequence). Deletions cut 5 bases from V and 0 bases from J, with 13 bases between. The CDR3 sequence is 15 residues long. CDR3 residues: CASSPIPGVNTEAFF. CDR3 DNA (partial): TGTGCCAGCAGCCCCATCCCAGGGGTGAACACTGAA.

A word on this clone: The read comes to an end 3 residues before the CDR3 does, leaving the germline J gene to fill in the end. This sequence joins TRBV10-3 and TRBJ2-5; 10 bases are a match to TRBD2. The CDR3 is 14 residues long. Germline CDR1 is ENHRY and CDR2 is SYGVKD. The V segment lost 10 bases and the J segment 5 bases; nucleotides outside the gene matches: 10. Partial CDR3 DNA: TGTGCCACCGCTCAGCGGGGGGGAGCTGAGACC. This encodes CATAQRGGAET. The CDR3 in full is CATAQRGGAETQYF.

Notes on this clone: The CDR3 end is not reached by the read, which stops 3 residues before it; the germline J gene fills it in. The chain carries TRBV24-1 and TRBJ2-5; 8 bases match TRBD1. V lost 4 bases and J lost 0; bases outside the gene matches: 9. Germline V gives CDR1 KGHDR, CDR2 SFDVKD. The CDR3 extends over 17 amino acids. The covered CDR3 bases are TGTGCCACCAGTGAACCCGACAGGGGCTTCGACCAAGAGACC. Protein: CATSEPDRGFDQET. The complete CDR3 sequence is CATSEPDRGFDQETQYF.